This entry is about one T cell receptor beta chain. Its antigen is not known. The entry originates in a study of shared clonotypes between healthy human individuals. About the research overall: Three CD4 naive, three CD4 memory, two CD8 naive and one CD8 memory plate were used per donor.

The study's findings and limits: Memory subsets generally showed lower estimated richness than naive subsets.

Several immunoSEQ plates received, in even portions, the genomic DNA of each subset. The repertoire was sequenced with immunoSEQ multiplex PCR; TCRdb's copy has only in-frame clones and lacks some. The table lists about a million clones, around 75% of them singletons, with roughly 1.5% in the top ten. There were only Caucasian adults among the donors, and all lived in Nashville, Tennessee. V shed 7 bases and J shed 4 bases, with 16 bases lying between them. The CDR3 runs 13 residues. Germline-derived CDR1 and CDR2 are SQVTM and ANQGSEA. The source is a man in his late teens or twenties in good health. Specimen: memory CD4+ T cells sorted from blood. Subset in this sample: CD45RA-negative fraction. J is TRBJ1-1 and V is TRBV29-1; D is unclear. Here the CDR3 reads CSASQSAVTEAFF. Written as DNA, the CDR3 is TGCAGCGCTAGCCAGTCGGCTGTCACTGAAGCTTTCTTT.